Each of the 15 T cell receptor beta chains below was sequenced from the same sample in a study of response to subunit inactivated influenza vaccine. TCRdb redid the calling of the RT-PCR reads with MiXCR, one entry per CDR3 protein. Here the sample spans about 530,000 distinct CDR3 sequences, over 10% being singletons. The specimen was PBMCs from blood, collected 45 days after vaccination. These receptors all stem from a man aged 50-60 years who received an inactivated influenza vaccine.

The chain couples TRBV20-1 to TRBJ2-7; 7 bases fit TRBD2. With 2 bases clipped from V and 1 base from J, the junction kept 2 bases outside the gene matches. The CDR3 runs 13 residues. The germline V gene has CDR1 DFQATT and CDR2 SNEGSKA (reference sequence). The CDR3 reads CSARQGGSYEQYF. CDR3 bases: TGCAGTGCTAGACAGGGAGGGTCCTACGAGCAGTACTTC.

The CDR3 loop reads CAIASGSPGETQYF. CDR3 bases: TGTGCCATCGCGAGCGGGAGTCCCGGGGAGACCCAGTACTTC. The chain is built from TRBV10-3 and TRBJ2-5; 8 nucleotides align to TRBD2. The CDR3 spans 14 residues. CDR1 is ENHRY, CDR2 SYGVKD, per germline. The junction had 10 bases not matched to a gene; V was cut back by 8 bases and J by 5 bases.

This clonotype was seen ten or more times. J is TRBJ2-5 and V is TRBV4-2, with unresolved D. Germline lookup yields CDR1 LGHNA and CDR2 YNFKEQ. CDR3 length: 14 amino acids. Trimming removed 0 bases from V and 5 bases from J, with 10 bases in between. In DNA form, the CDR3 reads TGTGCCAGCAGCCAAGATAGTGTGACGGAGACCCAGTACTTC. Residues: CASSQDSVTETQYF.

This chain's CDR3 is CASSIHRGTEAFF. Here the CDR3 DNA reads TGTGCCAGCAGTATCCACAGGGGCACTGAAGCTTTCTTT. The rearrangement uses TRBV6-1 and TRBJ1-1; 7 nucleotides match TRBD1. With 5 bases clipped from V and 4 bases from J, the junction kept 4 bases outside the gene matches. The germline gives CDR1 MNHNS, CDR2 SASEGT. The CDR3 has 13 amino acids.

This clonotype has more than one count but fewer than ten. The chain carries TRBV29-1 and TRBJ2-1; 8 bases map to TRBD2. Trimming at V came to 4 bases and at J to 4 bases, leaving 12 bases not matched to a gene. This CDR3 is 16 amino acids long. Germline V gene lookup returns CDR1 SQVTM and CDR2 ANQGSEA. The CDR3, as DNA: TGCAGCGTTGCATCCATAACCGGGACTAGGTACAATGAGCAGTTCTTC. This encodes CSVASITGTRYNEQFF.

This rearrangement joins TRBV24-1 to TRBJ2-3; TRBD2 matches 9 bases. There are 14 residues in the CDR3. The trim removed 9 bases at V and 4 bases at J, leaving 7 bases unmatched. Germline V CDR1 and CDR2: KGHDR, SFDVKD. As DNA, the CDR3 is TGTGCCACCGGGACTAGCTACCCGTCAGATACGCAGTATTTT. Protein product: CATGTSYPSDTQYF.

This chain links TRBV24-1 with TRBJ1-2; D uncertain. Trimming cost V 6 bases and J 1 base, with 11 bases left between them. Germline-derived CDR1 and CDR2 are KGHDR and SFDVKD. This CDR3 region has 14 residues. The CDR3 DNA is TGTGCCACCAGTCAGTCAGCATTTAACTATGGCTACACCTTC. Its protein product is CATSQSAFNYGYTF.

Turning to this clonotype: An end of the junction does not agree with germline; a read error may underlie this. J is TRBJ1-2 and V is TRBV6-1, with 7 bases fitting TRBD1. The germline V gene encodes CDR1 MNHNS and CDR2 SASEGT. CDR3 size: 13 residues. CDR3 in amino acids: CACRVTGSYGYTF. The CDR3 DNA reads TGTGCCTGCAGAGTGACAGGGAGCTATGGCTACACCTTC.

This clonotype has a handful of counts. The chain has TRBV12-3 or TRBV12-4 and TRBJ2-2, with D perhaps matching TRBD2 (6 bases). The CDR3 is 16 residues long. V was shortened by 2 bases and J by 3 bases, with 13 bases between the two germline ends. This CDR3 is CASSLMGGADTGELFF. For the CDR3, the DNA is TGTGCCAGCAGTTTAATGGGGGGAGCGGACACCGGGGAGCTGTTTTTT.

Many counts were recorded for this clonotype. The chain employs TRBV20-1 and TRBJ2-3; TRBD2 aligns across 7 bases. V was pared by 0 bases and J by 7 bases, with 10 bases of the junction left unmatched. The CDR3 runs to 15 residues. Germline V lookup: CDR1 DFQATT, CDR2 SNEGSKA (reference sequence). CDR3 sequence reads: CSARDWRENSYTQYF. The CDR3 nucleotides are TGCAGTGCTAGAGATTGGCGGGAGAATTCATATACGCAGTATTTT.

This chain links TRBV9 with TRBJ2-3, with TRBD2 as a possible D gene (5 bases). Between the trimmed V and J ends, which lost 0 bases and 5 bases, there was a span of 10 bases. This CDR3 is 14 amino acids long. Germline V gene data show CDR1 as SGDLS and CDR2 as YYNGEE. CDR3 nucleotides: TGTGCCAGCAGCGTAGCTACTGGAGGAGATACGCAGTATTTT. This codes for CASSVATGGDTQYF.

The chain combines TRBV7-9 with TRBJ2-1; 10 positions match TRBD1. Germline V lookup: CDR1 SEHNR, CDR2 FQNEAQ (reference sequence). This CDR3 is 15 amino acids long. V was clipped by 4 bases and J by 9 bases; unmatched bases: 9. The CDR3: CASSSRDRGVGEQFF. CDR3 DNA sequence: TGTGCCAGCAGCTCCCGGGACAGGGGCGTCGGTGAGCAGTTCTTC.

This rearrangement joins TRBV5-1 to TRBJ2-3; a possible D gene is TRBD2 (6 bases). Germline loops: CDR1 SGHRS, CDR2 YFSETQ. V was trimmed by 4 bases and J by 5 bases, leaving 14 bases between them. The length of the CDR3 is 14 residues. The CDR3, as DNA: TGCGCCAGCAGCGCAAACCGGGACTTAGATACGCAGTATTTT. This gives the protein CASSANRDLDTQYF.

The genes are TRBV4-1 and TRBJ2-7, with 9 bases lining up with TRBD1. The V gene's germline CDR1 is MGHRA and CDR2 YSYEKL. J lost 2 bases, V lost 1 base, and 3 bases had no gene match. This CDR3 comprises 15 residues. CDR3: CASSQGDRAAYEQYF. The CDR3, as DNA: TGCGCCAGCAGCCAAGGGGACAGGGCTGCCTACGAGCAGTACTTC.

V is TRBV10-3 and J is TRBJ2-3; no reliable D call. V lost 0 bases and J 1 base, leaving 11 bases between the germline ends. The germline V gene has CDR1 ENHRY and CDR2 SYGVKD. The CDR3 is 16 residues long. CDR3 DNA sequence: TGTGCCATCAGTGAGTCAAAGAAGGTGGGCACAGATACGCAGTATTTT. It yields the protein CAISESKKVGTDTQYF.